The TCR beta chain described here comes from a study of long-term antiretroviral therapy in people with HIV. V lost 11 bases, J lost 4 bases, and 13 bases lay in between. CDR3 length equals 12 residues. Germline CDR1 is SGHVS and CDR2 is FNYEAQ. Note on this clone: Its antigen is unknown.

The assay, immunoSEQ v3.0, was run at survey level. Data came from immunoSEQ multiplex PCR; TCRdb stores just in-frame clones and leaves some out. The top ten hold around 22% of the sample, which has about 24,000 clones, around 86% seen once. Researchers secured at least one pre-ART and at least two post-ART PBMC samples from each donor. Broader study findings: ART preceded a rise in diversity that nonetheless stayed lower than in transplant donor controls.

The TCR comes from a man in his fifties with HIV. The J gene is TRBJ2-3, the V gene TRBV7-6; a possible D gene is TRBD2 (5 bases). This sample comprised unsorted PBMCs, obtained 0.4 years after starting antiretroviral therapy. CDR3 nucleotide sequence: TGTGCCTCGAGCCGGACTTCAGATACGCAGTATTTT. This encodes CASSRTSDTQYF. Drawing the rest from reference TRBV7-6 and TRBJ2-3, the complete variable domain is GAGVSQSPRYKVTKRGQDVALRCDPISGHVSLYWYRQALGQGPEFLTYFNYEAQQDKSGLPNDRFSAERPEGSISTLTIQRTEQRDSAMYRCASSRTSDTQYFGPGTRLTVL.